The clone carrying this T cell receptor (beta chain) was seen more than once but under ten times. Its antigen is not identified. The sample comes from a study of cytomegalovirus exposure and HLA in healthy donors. CDR3 length equals 15 residues. Trimming took off 2 bases at V and 2 bases at J, with 10 bases between the two ends. CDR1 is KGHSH, CDR2 LQKENI, per germline. Primers included in the PCR were 60 Vbeta and 13 Jbeta primers. Only in-frame clones appear in the TCRdb table, and some are missing; sequencing was by immunoSEQ multiplex PCR. The profile covers about 160,000 clones, with 55% to 75% appearing a single time and 6% to 8.5% taken by the ten largest. Findings of the study overall: Across donors, presence/absence analyses took sequencing depth to be roughly uniform. An analysis that came later showed most CMV-associated TCR beta chains appearing HLA-restricted. Rarity characterized most TCR sequences, yet some public TCRs appeared in many donors.

The TCR was taken from a woman aged 60-75 years in good health and CMV-seropositive. Sequenced: PBMCs. The V and J genes are TRBV18 and TRBJ2-1; no clear D. CDR3 loop: CASSPEDFAYNEQFF. CDR3 in DNA: TGTGCCAGCTCACCAGAAGACTTTGCCTACAATGAGCAGTTCTTC. Together with reference TRBV18 and TRBJ2-1, the CDR3 gives the full variable domain: NAGVMQNPRHLVRRRGQEARLRCSPMKGHSHVYWYRQLPEEGLKFMVYLQKENIIDESGMPKERFSAEFPKEGPSILRIQQVVRGDSAAYFCASSPEDFAYNEQFFGPGTRLTVL.